Below, 16 T cell receptor beta chains from the same sample are listed, as sequenced in a study of post-analysis software for immune sequencing data. Study-level findings and limits: There were five or six TRBV segments more frequent in patients than controls, and TRBV5-6, TRBV5-1 and TRBV20-1 were among them.

Prepared TCR beta cDNA libraries contained unique molecular identifiers. TCRdb independently ran MiXCR on the PCR reads; one entry per CDR3 protein. Of over 700,000 distinct CDR3 sequences listed, 30% are singletons. These receptors' antigens are unknown. The source material was blood. The receptors were gathered from a girl aged 10 to 17 with multiple sclerosis.

This chain links TRBV9 with TRBJ2-5, with D possibly matching TRBD2 (5 bases). V lost 0 bases and J 0 bases, leaving 12 bases between the germline ends. Germline loops: CDR1 SGDLS, CDR2 YYNGEE. The CDR3 spans 16 residues. CDR3: CASSVATAGDQETQYF. The CDR3, as DNA: TGTGCCAGCAGCGTAGCTACTGCGGGTGACCAAGAGACCCAGTACTTC.

This clonotype was recorded a few times. The genes are TRBV6-6 and TRBJ2-3; no clear D. Looked up from germline, CDR1 is MNHNY and CDR2 is SVGAGI (reference sequence). The length of the CDR3 is 15 residues. V shed 0 bases and J shed 4 bases, with 11 bases lying between them. The chain's CDR3 is CASSYSMNRADTQYF. Written as DNA, the CDR3 is TGTGCCAGCAGTTACTCGATGAATCGAGCAGATACGCAGTATTTT.

This clonotype was observed a handful of times. This chain joins TRBV29-1 and TRBJ1-5; D is possibly TRBD1 (5 bases). The CDR3 spans 14 residues. The germline V and J ends were trimmed by 4 bases and 0 bases, with 10 bases remaining between them. CDR1 and CDR2 from the germline V gene are SQVTM and ANQGSEA. CDR3 sequence reads: CSVVAGNSNQPQHF. In nucleotides, the CDR3 is TGCAGCGTTGTTGCAGGGAATAGCAATCAGCCCCAGCATTTT.

In its sample, this clonotype was seen many times. V usage is TRBV6-5 and J usage is TRBJ2-3; D could derive from TRBD1 or TRBD2 (5 bases each). V dropped 3 bases and J dropped 1 base, with 11 bases sitting between them. Germline V gene sequence: CDR1 MNHEY, CDR2 SVGAGI. The CDR3 loop spans 15 amino acids. The CDR3 is CASSYSGPGTDTQYF. DNA of the CDR3: TGTGCCAGCAGTTATTCGGGACCCGGCACAGATACGCAGTATTTT.

This clonotype appeared many times. This chain joins TRBV5-1 and TRBJ1-1, with D unresolved. The CDR3 spans 13 residues. Trimming left V 2 bases short and J 4 bases short, with 9 bases between. Germline loops: CDR1 SGHRS, CDR2 YFSETQ. The CDR3 loop is CASSLDVGTEAFF. Here the CDR3 DNA reads TGCGCCAGCAGCTTAGACGTCGGCACTGAAGCTTTCTTT.

With regard to this clonotype: A single base separates this from a much larger clone, so it may be a read error. This sequence joins TRBV6-2 or TRBV6-3 and TRBJ2-7, with D maybe TRBD2 (6 bases). CDR3 length equals 16 residues. Germline CDR1 is MNHEY and CDR2 is SVGEGT. The CDR3 spells CASSYRLVAGSYERYF. CDR3 in DNA: TGTGCCAGCAGTTACCGGCTAGTTGCGGGGTCCTACGAGCGGTACTTC.

This clonotype came up a few times. The V and J genes are TRBV7-9 and TRBJ1-5; 7 bases fit TRBD1. CDR1 is SEHNR, CDR2 FQNEAQ, per germline (reference sequence). Losses at the gene ends were 5 bases for V and 4 bases for J; bases not matched to a gene: 8. This CDR3 is built from 15 residues. CDR3 nucleotide sequence: TGTGCCAGCAGCGTCGATAGGGACAGAAATCAGCCCCAGCATTTT. It yields the protein CASSVDRDRNQPQHF.

V gene TRBV28 combines with J gene TRBJ2-1, with D maybe TRBD1 (6 bases). Germline CDR1 reads MDHEN; CDR2 reads SYDVKM. The CDR3 sequence is 15 residues long. V was pared by 8 bases and J by 2 bases, with 16 bases between. As DNA, the CDR3 is TGTGCCAGCGCCCCAGGGGCGACTCCCTACAATGAGCAGTTCTTC. It yields the protein CASAPGATPYNEQFF.

This clonotype turned up a few times. The rearrangement links TRBV4-3 to TRBJ2-1; perhaps TRBD2 as D (6 bases). This CDR3 comprises 15 residues. V gave up 4 bases and J gave up 1 base, with 11 bases separating them. In germline, CDR1 is LGHNA, CDR2 YSLEER. The CDR3 sequence: CASSRLEGSYNEQFF. CDR3 DNA: TGCGCCAGCAGCCGCTTGGAGGGATCCTACAATGAGCAGTTCTTC.

The chain employs TRBV12-3 or TRBV12-4 and TRBJ2-1; D is unclear. Trimming removed 3 bases from V and 10 bases from J, with 13 bases in between. This CDR3 is 13 amino acids long. The CDR3: CASSFGRTSEQFF. The CDR3 DNA reads TGTGCCAGCAGTTTTGGACGCACGAGCGAGCAGTTCTTC.

Notes on this clonotype: The junction and the germline gene differ at one end; a read error may be behind it. The rearrangement uses TRBV2 and TRBJ2-2; D might be TRBD2 (5 bases). The CDR3 runs 16 residues. CDR1 and CDR2 from the germline V gene are SNHLY and FYNNEI. The CDR3 is CASSGLGITNTGERFF. The CDR3 bases are TGTGCCAGCAGCGGACTGGGGATTACGAACACCGGGGAGCGGTTTTTT. Variable domain in full (rest from reference TRBV2 and TRBJ2-2): EPEVTQTPSHQVTQMGQEVILRCVPISNHLYFYWYRQILGQKVEFLVSFYNNEISEKSEIFDDQFSVERPDGSNFTLKIRSTKLEDSAMYFCASSGLGITNTGERFFGEGSRLTVL.

This clonotype was observed a few times. As DNA, the CDR3 is TGTGCCAGCAGCTTATCGGACAGCCTGGGGGAGGAGCAGTACTTC. This encodes CASSLSDSLGEEQYF. The chain recombines TRBV13 with TRBJ2-7; D is perhaps TRBD1 (6 bases). The germline V gene has CDR1 PRHDT and CDR2 FYEKMQ (reference sequence). The CDR3 consists of 15 residues. Trimming cost V 2 bases and J 7 bases, with 18 bases left between them.

This clonotype was seen only a few times. The CDR3 DNA sequence: TGTGCCAGCAGCCCTCGTATAGCGGCAGGAAATGAGCAGTACTTC. As protein: CASSPRIAAGNEQYF. The chain employs TRBV5-8 and TRBJ2-5; possible D gene TRBD2, 6 bases. The V gene's germline CDR1 is SGHTS and CDR2 YDEGEE. The CDR3 loop spans 15 amino acids. The V end was cut by 4 bases, the J end by 11 bases, with 24 bases between.

This chain connects TRBV28 to TRBJ2-3; TRBD1 might be the D (6 bases). CDR1 and CDR2 from the germline V gene are MDHEN and SYDVKM. The CDR3 is made up of 13 amino acids. The V end lost 7 bases, the J end lost 2 bases, and 10 bases lay between the germline ends. In DNA form, the CDR3 reads TGTGCCAGCATTGGACAGCACACAGATACGCAGTATTTT. Translated, it gives CASIGQHTDTQYF.

V gene TRBV12-3 or TRBV12-4 combines with J gene TRBJ2-6; TRBD1 is a possible D gene (6 bases). The V end was cut by 7 bases, the J end by 5 bases, with 21 bases between. The CDR3 covers 17 residues. The CDR3 sequence: CASTMGDTSLRANVLTF. CDR3 bases: TGTGCCAGCACCATGGGGGACACCAGTCTCAGGGCCAACGTCCTGACTTTC.

This chain connects TRBV20-1 to TRBJ1-1; 7 nucleotides align to TRBD1. Losses at the gene ends were 3 bases for V and 7 bases for J; bases not matched to a gene: 5. CDR3 length equals 12 residues. Looked up from germline, CDR1 is DFQATT and CDR2 is SNEGSKA (reference sequence). As DNA, the CDR3 is TGCAGTGCTAGGCTGGGACAGAATGAAGCTTTCTTT. This translates into CSARLGQNEAFF.